This is a list of T cell receptor beta chains from one sample in a study of cytomegalovirus exposure and HLA in healthy donors. Clones were sequenced by immunoSEQ multiplex PCR, and TCRdb holds only the in-frame ones, with some missing. Of around 200,000 clones listed, less than 90% are singletons. The sequenced sample was PBMCs. Receptor source: a woman in her 30s in good health and CMV-seronegative. Both conserved end residues are part of each CDR3. D genes are given only for firm matches. Rows may omit the clone size; those that give it use once, few, many or a size class.

abundance	v_gene	j_gene	d_gene	len	CDR3aa	CDR3nt
.	TRBV28	TRBJ2-2	.	12	CASSPSAGELFF	TGTGCCAGCAGTCCCAGCGCCGGGGAGCTGTTTTTT
.	TRBV2	TRBJ1-1	TRBD1	14	CASNRQGGFTEAFF	TGTGCCAGCAACCGACAGGGGGGGTTCACTGAAGCTTTCTTT
.	TRBV5-4	TRBJ2-1	.	16	CASSLGTGRSYNEQFF	TGTGCCAGCAGCTTGGGTACAGGGAGATCCTACAATGAGCAGTTCTTC
.	TRBV9	TRBJ2-3	TRBD2	16	CASSVGGTSALDTQYF	TGTGCCAGCAGCGTAGGGGGGACTAGCGCTTTGGATACGCAGTATTTT
.	TRBV7-9	TRBJ1-1	TRBD1	15	CASSPTGTENTEAFF	TGTGCCAGCAGCCCGACCGGGACAGAGAACACTGAAGCTTTCTTT
.	TRBV20-1	TRBJ2-3	.	9	CTPRDTQYF	TGCACTCCTCGAGATACGCAGTATTTT
.	TRBV14	TRBJ2-5	.	14	CASSRGSAQETQYF	TGTGCCAGCAGCCGCGGGTCCGCGCAAGAGACCCAGTACTTC
.	TRBV5-1	TRBJ2-3	TRBD2	16	CASSLALTSDTDTQYF	TGCGCCAGCAGCTTGGCCTTGACTAGCGACACAGATACGCAGTATTTT
.	TRBV6-5	TRBJ1-4	.	14	CASSPTGLGEKLFF	TGTGCCAGCTCACCGACAGGTTTGGGTGAAAAACTGTTTTTT
.	TRBV10-3	TRBJ2-1	TRBD2	14	CAISVRGLADEQFF	TGTGCCATCAGTGTACGGGGACTAGCCGATGAGCAGTTCTTC
.	TRBV7-2	TRBJ2-3	.	11	CASSPQHTQYF	TGTGCCAGCAGCCCACAGCATACGCAGTATTTT
.	TRBV2	TRBJ1-1	TRBD1	14	CASSRGQGGTEAFF	TGTGCCAGCAGCCGTGGACAGGGGGGCACTGAAGCTTTCTTT
.	TRBV7-4	TRBJ2-1	.	16	CASPAGIQVEDNEQFF	TGTGCCAGCCCAGCGGGTATTCAGGTGGAGGACAATGAGCAGTTCTTC
once	TRBV5-1	TRBJ2-7	.	16	CASSQTTGGRIYEQYF	TGCGCCAGCAGCCAAACCACTGGGGGCAGAATCTACGAGCAGTACTTC
.	TRBV6-1	TRBJ1-5	.	13	CASSDLIGQPQHF	TGTGCCAGCAGTGATTTGATCGGTCAGCCCCAGCATTTT
.	TRBV5-1	TRBJ2-1	.	14	CASTNLGGNNEQFF	TGCGCCAGCACCAATCTGGGGGGTAACAATGAGCAGTTCTTC
.	TRBV11-2	TRBJ2-7	TRBD1	17	CASSFSAGQGASYEQYF	TGTGCCAGCAGCTTCAGTGCGGGACAGGGGGCTTCGTACGAGCAGTACTTC
.	TRBV5-1	TRBJ2-5	.	15	CASSYRGGYQETQYF	TGCGCCAGCAGCTACAGGGGAGGCTACCAAGAGACCCAGTACTTC
.	TRBV28	TRBJ1-1	.	13	CASSSPRDKEAFF	TGTGCCAGCAGTTCACCCCGGGACAAGGAAGCTTTCTTT
.	TRBV5-5	TRBJ2-3	TRBD2	16	CASSLVSGRGADTQYF	TGTGCCAGCAGCTTGGTGAGCGGGAGAGGGGCAGATACGCAGTATTTT
.	TRBV4-1	TRBJ2-1	TRBD2	16	CASSQESGGSYNEQFF	TGCGCCAGCAGCCAGGAGAGCGGGGGATCCTACAATGAGCAGTTCTTC
few	TRBV6-1	TRBJ2-2	.	14	CASSPQFLTGELFF	TGTGCCAGCAGCCCACAGTTCCTTACCGGGGAGCTGTTTTTT
few	TRBV11-2	TRBJ2-3	.	12	CASSPNKNTQYF	TGTGCCAGCAGCCCTAATAAAAATACGCAGTATTTT
.	TRBV9	TRBJ2-3	.	16	CASSALGELGTDTQYF	TGTGCCAGCAGCGCACTTGGGGAGCTGGGCACAGATACGCAGTATTTT